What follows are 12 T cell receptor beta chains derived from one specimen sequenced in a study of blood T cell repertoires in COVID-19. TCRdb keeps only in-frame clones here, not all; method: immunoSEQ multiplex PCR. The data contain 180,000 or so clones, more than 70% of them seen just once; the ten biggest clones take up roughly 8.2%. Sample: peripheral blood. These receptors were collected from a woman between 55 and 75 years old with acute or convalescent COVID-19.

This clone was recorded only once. CDR3 sequence reads: CASSQEELAGVLSEQFF. The CDR3 bases are TGTGCCAGCAGCCAAGAAGAACTAGCGGGAGTCCTAAGTGAGCAGTTCTTC. The chain is built from TRBV4-2 and TRBJ2-1; 11 bases are shared with TRBD2. Germline assignment: CDR1 LGHNA and CDR2 YNFKEQ. The J segment lost 9 bases and the V segment lost 0 bases, leaving 10 bases of the junction unmatched. CDR3 length equals 17 residues.

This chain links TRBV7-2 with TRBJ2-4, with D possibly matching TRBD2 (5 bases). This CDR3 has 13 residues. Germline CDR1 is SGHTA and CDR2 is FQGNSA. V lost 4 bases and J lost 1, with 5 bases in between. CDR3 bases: TGTGCCAGCAGCTGGAGGGCCAAAAACATTCAGTACTTC. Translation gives CASSWRAKNIQYF.

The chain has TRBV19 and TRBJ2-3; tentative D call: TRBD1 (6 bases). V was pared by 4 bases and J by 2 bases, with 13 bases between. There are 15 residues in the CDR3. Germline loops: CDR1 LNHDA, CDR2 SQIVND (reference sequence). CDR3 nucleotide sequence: TGTGCCAGTAGTAGCCACAGGGCCCCCACAGATACGCAGTATTTT. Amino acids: CASSSHRAPTDTQYF.

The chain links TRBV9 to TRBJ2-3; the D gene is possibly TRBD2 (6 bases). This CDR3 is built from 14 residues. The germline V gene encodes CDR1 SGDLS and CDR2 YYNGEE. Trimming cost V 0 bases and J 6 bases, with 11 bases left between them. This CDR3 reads CASSVVEGMDTQYF. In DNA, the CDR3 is TGTGCCAGCAGCGTAGTGGAGGGAATGGATACGCAGTATTTT.

The CDR3 is CASRDQGAGSYGYTF. CDR3 in DNA: TGTGCCAGCAGAGACCAGGGGGCGGGGAGCTATGGCTACACCTTC. The rearrangement links TRBV27 to TRBJ1-2; TRBD1 matches at 8 bases. Germline values: CDR1 MNHEY, CDR2 SMNVEV (reference sequence). V gave up 6 bases and J gave up 4 bases; unmatched junction bases: 10. This CDR3 has 15 residues.

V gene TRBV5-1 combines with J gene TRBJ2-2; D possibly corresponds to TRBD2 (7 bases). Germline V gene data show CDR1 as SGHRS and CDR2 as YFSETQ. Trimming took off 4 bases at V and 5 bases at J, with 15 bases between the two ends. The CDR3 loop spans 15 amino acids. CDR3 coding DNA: TGCGCCAGCAGCGTGACGGGGGGCCGGACCGGGGAGCTGTTTTTT. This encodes CASSVTGGRTGELFF.

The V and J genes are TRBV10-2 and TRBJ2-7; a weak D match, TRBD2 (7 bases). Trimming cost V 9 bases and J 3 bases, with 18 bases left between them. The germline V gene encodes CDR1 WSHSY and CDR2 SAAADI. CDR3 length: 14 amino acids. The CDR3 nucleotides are TGCGCCAGTGCTAGGGGGGGAGTGTTCTACGAGCAGTACTTC. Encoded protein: CASARGGVFYEQYF.

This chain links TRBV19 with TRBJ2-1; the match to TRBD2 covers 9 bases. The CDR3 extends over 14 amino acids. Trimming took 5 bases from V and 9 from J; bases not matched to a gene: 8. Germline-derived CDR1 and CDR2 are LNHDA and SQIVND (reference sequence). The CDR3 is CASSSTGLAGEQFF. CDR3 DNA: TGTGCCAGTAGTTCCACGGGACTAGCAGGTGAGCAGTTCTTC.

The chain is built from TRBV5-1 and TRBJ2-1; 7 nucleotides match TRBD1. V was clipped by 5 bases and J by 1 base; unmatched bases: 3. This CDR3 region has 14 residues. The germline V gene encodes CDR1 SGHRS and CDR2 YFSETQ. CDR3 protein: CASSRQGSYNEQFF. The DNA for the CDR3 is TGCGCCAGCAGTAGACAGGGATCCTACAATGAGCAGTTCTTC.

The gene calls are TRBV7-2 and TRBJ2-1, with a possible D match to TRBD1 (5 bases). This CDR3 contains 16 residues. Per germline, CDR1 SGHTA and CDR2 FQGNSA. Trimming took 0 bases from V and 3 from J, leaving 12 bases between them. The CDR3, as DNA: TGTGCCAGCAGCTTAGCAGGGGCCGGAGTCTACAATGAGCAGTTCTTC. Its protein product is CASSLAGAGVYNEQFF.

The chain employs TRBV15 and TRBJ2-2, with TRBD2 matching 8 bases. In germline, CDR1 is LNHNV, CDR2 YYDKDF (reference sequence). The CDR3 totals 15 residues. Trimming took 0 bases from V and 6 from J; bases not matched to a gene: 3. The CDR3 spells CATSRDRGGPGELFF. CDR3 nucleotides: TGTGCCACCAGCAGAGATCGGGGGGGTCCCGGGGAGCTGTTTTTT.

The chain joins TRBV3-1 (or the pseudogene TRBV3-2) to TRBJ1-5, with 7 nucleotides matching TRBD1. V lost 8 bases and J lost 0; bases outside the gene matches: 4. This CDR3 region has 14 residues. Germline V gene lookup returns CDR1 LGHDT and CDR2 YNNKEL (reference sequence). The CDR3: CASSQGNSNQPQHF. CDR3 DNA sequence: TGTGCCAGCTCACAGGGGAATAGCAATCAGCCCCAGCATTTT.